This T cell receptor (beta chain) was captured in a study of shared T cell receptors in the human thymus (dated by TCRdb to the early 2020s). Regarding the study in general: The study examined how self-reactive, shared T-cell receptor alpha chains are generated in the human thymus.

Library preparation used the immunoSEQ multiplex PCR assay. Drawn from immuneACCESS, this table holds only the in-frame rearrangements with V and J called that TCRdb kept. Clones are partly lost; checked studies trace under half to an unresolved V gene and leave the rest unexplained. For this sample the table gives over 65,000 clones, of which 90% to 95% were detected only once. The top ten constitute roughly 0.03% of the sample. Trimming accounts for 2 bases at V and 1 base at J, while the number of junction bases matched to no gene is 3. Counted from cysteine to phenylalanine, this CDR3 has 17 amino acids. CDR3 DNA is the only sequence kept; it has 51 bases, read in frame from the first base. From the germline V gene, CDR1 is SGHRS and CDR2 is YFSETQ. With respect to this clone: The antigen it binds to is not known. Nothing much larger sits one base from this clone, and base qualities are not available.

The sequenced sample was thymocytes. This TCR was sampled from a human donor. The chain uses TRBV5-1 and TRBJ2-7; 16 central bases correspond to TRBD2. The CDR3: CASSLGTSGGDSYEQYF. The DNA sequence is given as TGCGCCAGCAGCTTAGGGACTAGCGGGGGGGATTCCTACGAGCAGTACTTC.